These 19 T cell receptor beta chains were sequenced from one sample in a study of T cell responses to AZD1222 COVID-19 vaccine. This table comes from immunoSEQ multiplex PCR, and its TCRdb copy is limited to in-frame clones, with some not included. Found here are 150,000 to 200,000 clones, about 90% of them singletons; the top ten hold about 2.5%. The sequencing used peripheral blood, collected on day 0 of AZD1222 vaccination. These receptors were taken from an adult in good health.

The chain has TRBV30 and TRBJ2-7; D is undetermined. The CDR3 is 18 residues long. Between the trimmed V and J ends, which lost 4 bases and 1 base, there was a span of 26 bases. Germline loops: CDR1 GTSNPN, CDR2 SVGIG (reference sequence). CDR3 bases: TGTGCCTGGATCGACCCCCTAGGCCCCGAGGAAGGGTCCTACGAGCAGTACTTC. Protein: CAWIDPLGPEEGSYEQYF.

V gene TRBV7-2 combines with J gene TRBJ1-3; tentatively, D is TRBD1 (5 bases). V lost 3 bases and J lost 11, with 23 bases in between. This CDR3 comprises 16 residues. Looked up from germline, CDR1 is SGHTA and CDR2 is FQGNSA. CDR3 loop: CASSLEGQNPARAIYF. The CDR3 DNA sequence: TGTGCCAGCAGCTTGGAAGGACAAAACCCCGCAAGGGCCATATATTTT.

The genes are TRBV13 and TRBJ2-1; TRBD2 agrees at 10 bases. CDR1 and CDR2 (germline): PRHDT, FYEKMQ (reference sequence). The CDR3 covers 16 residues. J lost 4 bases, V lost 2 bases, and 5 bases had no gene match. Here the CDR3 reads CASSLRFSGRYNEQFF. CDR3 nucleotides: TGTGCCAGCAGCTTACGGTTTAGCGGGAGGTACAATGAGCAGTTCTTC.

The chain combines TRBV6-5 with TRBJ2-5, with D hard to call. In germline, CDR1 is MNHEY, CDR2 SVGAGI. The CDR3 consists of 11 residues. Trimming stripped 7 bases from V and 7 bases from J, with 10 bases between. The CDR3 is CASNSGPTQYF. The CDR3 bases are TGTGCCAGCAACTCTGGTCCGACCCAGTACTTC.

The rearrangement joins TRBV5-1 to TRBJ2-5, with TRBD1 matching 7 bases. J lost 1 base, V lost 3 bases, and 6 bases had no gene match. CDR1 is SGHRS, CDR2 YFSETQ, per germline. This CDR3 has 15 amino acids. The CDR3 region is CASSSTGKVQETQYF. The CDR3 DNA sequence: TGCGCCAGCAGCTCGACAGGGAAGGTCCAAGAGACCCAGTACTTC. Full variable domain (rest looked up from reference TRBV5-1 and TRBJ2-5): KAGVTQTPRYLIKTRGQQVTLSCSPISGHRSVSWYQQTPGQGLQFLFEYFSETQRNKGNFPGRFSGRQFSNSRSEMNVSTLELGDSALYLCASSSTGKVQETQYFGPGTRLLVL.

This chain uses TRBV3-1 (or the pseudogene TRBV3-2) with TRBJ2-1; 9 positions agree with TRBD2. V was clipped by 2 bases and J by 12 bases; unmatched bases: 17. Germline CDR1 reads LGHDT; CDR2 reads YNNKEL (reference sequence). The CDR3 is made up of 17 amino acids. The CDR3 DNA sequence: TGTGCCAGCAGCCAACGTAGGGTGGCTAGCGGGGAGTGGGGGCAGTTCTTC. It codes for CASSQRRVASGEWGQFF.

The chain employs TRBV29-1 and TRBJ2-7, with TRBD1 matching 9 bases. This CDR3 region has 13 residues. With V trimmed by 6 bases and J by 5 bases, 8 bases remained unmatched. Germline V CDR1 and CDR2: SQVTM, ANQGSEA. CDR3 DNA: TGCAGCGTGGGACAGGGCGTTCTAGACGAGCAGTACTTC. Amino acids: CSVGQGVLDEQYF.

This chain joins TRBV28 and TRBJ2-1; the D is unclear. The germline CDR1 and CDR2 sequences are MDHEN and SYDVKM. This CDR3 has 14 residues. Between the trimmed V and J ends, which lost 7 bases and 0 bases, there was a span of 10 bases. The CDR3 reads CASIGLPSYNEQFF. CDR3 in DNA: TGTGCCAGCATTGGCCTCCCCTCCTACAATGAGCAGTTCTTC.

This chain uses TRBV6-1 with TRBJ1-5, with 7 bases aligning to TRBD1. The length of the CDR3 is 17 residues. The germline V gene has CDR1 MNHNS and CDR2 SASEGT. V was clipped by 4 bases and J by 2 bases; unmatched bases: 11. The CDR3 nucleotides are TGTGCCAGCAGTGGAACCGCAGGGGGAGTAGGCAATCAGCCCCAGCATTTT. Residues: CASSGTAGGVGNQPQHF.

The chain links TRBV7-9 to TRBJ2-1; D is perhaps TRBD1 or TRBD2 (6 bases each). V was cut by 3 bases and J by 3 bases, with 18 bases left in between. The CDR3 length is 17 residues. Per the germline V gene, CDR1 is SEHNR and CDR2 is FQNEAQ (reference sequence). This chain's CDR3 is CASSFSSGGLFYNEQFF. The CDR3 DNA follows: TGTGCCAGCAGCTTTTCTTCCGGGGGCCTATTCTACAATGAGCAGTTCTTC. The full variable domain, rest sourced from reference TRBV7-9 and TRBJ2-1, is DTGVSQNPRHKITKRGQNVTFRCDPISEHNRLYWYRQTLGQGPEFLTYFQNEAQLEKSRLLSDRFSAERPKGSFSTLEIQRTEQGDSAMYLCASSFSSGGLFYNEQFFGPGTRLTVL.

This chain connects TRBV5-4 to TRBJ2-7, with 11 nucleotides matching TRBD2. The CDR3 runs 17 residues. Germline CDR1 SGHNT, CDR2 YYREEE (reference sequence). V shed 0 bases and J 4 bases; nucleotides not matched to a gene: 9. The CDR3 loop is CASSLDPSGRSLYEQYF. In DNA form, the CDR3 reads TGTGCCAGCAGCTTGGACCCTAGCGGGAGGTCCCTATACGAGCAGTACTTC.

CDR3 nucleotides: TGTGCCAGTTCGACAGGAGCCTTTGGGGCTTTCTTT. It specifies CASSTGAFGAFF. The genes are TRBV6-6 and TRBJ1-1; tentative D call: TRBD1 (6 bases). The germline V gene encodes CDR1 MNHNY and CDR2 SVGAGI (reference sequence). The CDR3 runs to 12 residues. The germline V and J ends were trimmed by 9 bases and 11 bases, with 19 bases remaining between them.

V usage is TRBV5-5 and J usage is TRBJ1-1; D gene unclear. CDR3 length equals 11 residues. In germline, CDR1 is SGHKS, CDR2 YYEKEE (reference sequence). V was cut by 2 bases and J by 11 bases, with 10 bases left in between. CDR3 bases: TGTGCCAGCAGCTTTGGGTTCGAGGCTTTCTTT. Residues: CASSFGFEAFF.

The rearrangement joins TRBV21-1 to TRBJ2-5; the listed D gene, TRBD1, was not tested against the DNA. TRBV21-1 is an annotated pseudogene. The CDR3 is made up of 17 amino acids. The CDR3 spells CASSKVAKQGTQETQYF. The CDR3 nucleotides read TGTGCCAGCAGCAAAGTGGCAAAACAGGGGACCCAAGAGACCCAGTACTTC.

The J gene is TRBJ2-1, the V gene TRBV7-2, with 12 bases fitting TRBD2. The CDR3 has 16 amino acids. Trimming removed 0 bases from V and 8 bases from J; junction bases left unmatched: 5. CDR1 is SGHTA and CDR2 is FQGNSA in the germline V gene. In nucleotides, the CDR3 is TGTGCCAGCAGCTTAGCACTAGCGGGAGGTATATATGAGCAGTTCTTC. Its protein is CASSLALAGGIYEQFF.

This clone was detected only once. The CDR3 bases are TGTGCCAGCGGGACAGCGAGCAATCAGCCCCAGCATTTT. Translation gives CASGTASNQPQHF. The chain is built from TRBV27 and TRBJ1-5; the match to TRBD1 covers 7 bases. CDR3 length: 13 residues. Germline CDR1 and CDR2: MNHEY and SMNVEV (reference sequence). V trimming: 8 bases; J trimming: 1 base; junction bases outside the gene matches: 2.

The gene calls are TRBV6-5 and TRBJ1-2; TRBD1 matches at 8 bases. Germline CDR1 is MNHEY and CDR2 is SVGAGI. This CDR3 region has 13 residues. V lost 4 bases to trimming and J lost 6 bases; unmatched junction nucleotides: 4. The CDR3 loop is CASSLQGENGYTF. Written as DNA, the CDR3 is TGTGCCAGCAGTTTACAGGGGGAGAATGGCTACACCTTC.

CDR3 DNA: TGTGCCAGCAGTTACTCGGTTCAGAACACTGAAGCTTTCTTT. This sequence encodes CASSYSVQNTEAFF. The chain recombines TRBV6-5 with TRBJ1-1, with unresolved D. Germline-derived CDR1 and CDR2 are MNHEY and SVGAGI. CDR3 length: 14 amino acids. V was trimmed by 0 bases and J by 1 base, leaving 6 bases between them.

This chain joins TRBV5-1 and TRBJ2-5, with 8 bases fitting TRBD2. J gave up 4 bases and V 4 bases, and 9 bases lay outside the gene matches. This CDR3 has 15 residues. CDR1 and CDR2 (germline): SGHRS, YFSETQ. The CDR3, as DNA: TGCGCCAGCAGCACCTCCAGCGGGAGTCTAGAGACCCAGTACTTC. Its protein is CASSTSSGSLETQYF.